This TCR beta chain is from a study of CD8+ T cells in alopecia areata. Across the whole study: Tofacitinib treatment spanned 6 to 18 months, with 6 months off drug afterward. General observations from the study: Researchers report lesional scalp, most notably alopecia totalis/universalis, outstripped normal scalp in clonality. Mice gave a clearer picture of TCR sharing than patients did, possibly for HLA-related reasons.

The CDR3 extends over 14 amino acids. Germline CDR1 reads MNHNY; CDR2 reads SVGAGI (reference sequence). V lost 6 bases and J 0 bases, leaving 12 bases between the germline ends. About this clone itself: The antigen is undetermined.

After isolation, RNA underwent reverse transcription to generate cDNA as the sequencing template. Generated by immunoSEQ multiplex PCR, the TCRdb table keeps only in-frame clones and is missing some. The table has 200,000 to 250,000 clones, about 53% seen once. V gene TRBV6-6 combines with J gene TRBJ2-7, with D maybe TRBD2 (5 bases). The origin of this receptor is a human donor with alopecia areata. The sample here was CD4+ T cells sorted from blood, taken at week 0. The CDR3 DNA follows: TGTGCCAGCAGGCCTCTAGCTAGCTCCTACGAGCAGTACTTC. This sequence encodes CASRPLASSYEQYF.